These 4 T cell receptor beta chains came from one sample sequenced in a study of regulatory T cells in long-lasting Graves disease. Noted time point: newly diagnosed GD, antithyroid drugs for less than 3 months. PBMCs provided the RNA from which the TCR library was made. According to the study, TCR beta libraries were built with iRepertoire HTBI primers and CDR3-region Arm-PCR. TCRdb fed the multiplex PCR reads into MiXCR, producing one record per CDR3 protein. The table lists some 330,000 distinct CDR3 sequences, about an eighth of them singletons. These same data were also listed under a study on T cells in Graves' hyperthyroidism and ophthalmopathy.

Sample: peripheral blood mononuclear cells (PBMCs), taken at new diagnosis, from a patient treated with antithyroid drugs. Receptor source: a woman under 30 with Graves disease.

At least ten counts were recorded for this clonotype. The chain recombines TRBV7-8 with TRBJ1-4, with D hard to call. Trimming took 3 bases from V and 2 from J, leaving 7 bases between them. The CDR3 loop spans 14 amino acids. Looked up from germline, CDR1 is SGHVS and CDR2 is FQNEAQ. CDR3 in DNA: TGTGCCAGCAGCTTGGGCGTGACTAATGAAAAACTGTTTTTT. It encodes CASSLGVTNEKLFF.

The chain carries TRBV6-1 and TRBJ1-6, with a tentative D call TRBD1 (6 bases). The V end lost 7 bases, the J end lost 7 bases, and 11 bases lay between the germline ends. Germline V gene data show CDR1 as MNHNS and CDR2 as SASEGT. The CDR3 has 13 residues. This chain's CDR3 is CASKQGPNSPLHF. CDR3 nucleotides: TGTGCCAGCAAACAGGGACCGAATTCACCCCTCCACTTT.

Comment on this clonotype: With a much larger clone just one base away, this may be a read error. J is TRBJ2-1 and V is TRBV18; possibly TRBD1 or TRBD2 for D (5 bases each). Trimming removed 5 bases from V and 6 bases from J, with 17 bases in between. Germline V CDR1 and CDR2: KGHSH, LQKENI. This CDR3 is built from 15 residues. The CDR3: CASSALLGAGNEQFF. The CDR3 DNA reads as TGTGCCAGCTCAGCCCTTCTTGGGGCGGGCAATGAGCAGTTCTTC.

This clonotype was counted many times. The CDR3 DNA sequence: TGTGCCAGCAGCCCCTTGACAAGTTATCAGCCCCAGCATTTT. Translation gives CASSPLTSYQPQHF. V gene TRBV27 combines with J gene TRBJ1-5; D is uncertain. The CDR3 consists of 14 residues. The V end was cut by 6 bases, the J end by 5 bases, with 14 bases between. The germline CDR1 and CDR2 sequences are MNHEY and SMNVEV (reference sequence).